This T cell receptor (beta chain) was observed in a study of T cells after yellow fever vaccination. CDR3 length: 10 amino acids. In germline, CDR1 is SNHLY, CDR2 FYNNEI. Trimming removed 6 bases from V and 3 bases from J, with 3 bases in between. UMIs were added to TCR cDNA along with a universal primer site when it was made by 5'RACE template switching. MiXCR was run by TCRdb on the 5' RACE reads, yielding one entry per CDR3 protein. Of under 70,000 distinct CDR3 sequences in the sample, approximately 6.5% were seen once. Sequences were derived from CD8+ T cells sorted from PBMCs, sampled on the day of the first yellow fever vaccination. The chain uses TRBV2 and TRBJ2-7, with no clear D. The sequence derives from a man aged 18-30 years who received the YFV17D yellow fever vaccine. The DNA for the CDR3 is TGTGCCAGCAGCCACTACGAGCAGTACGTC. Amino acid sequence: CASSHYEQYV.